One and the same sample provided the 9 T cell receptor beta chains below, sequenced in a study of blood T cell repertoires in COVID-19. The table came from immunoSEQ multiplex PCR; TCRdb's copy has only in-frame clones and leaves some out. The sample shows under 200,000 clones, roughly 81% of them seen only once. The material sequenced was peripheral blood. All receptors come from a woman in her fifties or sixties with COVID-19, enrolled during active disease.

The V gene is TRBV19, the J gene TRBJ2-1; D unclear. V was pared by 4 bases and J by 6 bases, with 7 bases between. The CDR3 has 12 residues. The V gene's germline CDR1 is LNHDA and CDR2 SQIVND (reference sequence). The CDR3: CASSTPGNEQFF. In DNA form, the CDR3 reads TGTGCCAGTAGTACCCCGGGCAATGAGCAGTTCTTC.

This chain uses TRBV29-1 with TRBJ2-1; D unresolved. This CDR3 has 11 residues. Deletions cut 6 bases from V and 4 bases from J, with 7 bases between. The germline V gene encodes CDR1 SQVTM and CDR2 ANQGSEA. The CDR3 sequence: CSVEQYNEQFF. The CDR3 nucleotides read TGCAGCGTGGAACAGTACAATGAGCAGTTCTTC.

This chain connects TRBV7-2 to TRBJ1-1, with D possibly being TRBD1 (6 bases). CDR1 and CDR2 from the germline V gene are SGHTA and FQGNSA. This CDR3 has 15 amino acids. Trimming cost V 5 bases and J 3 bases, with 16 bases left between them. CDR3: CASSLSADRYTEAFF. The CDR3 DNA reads TGTGCCAGCAGCCTCTCCGCTGACAGGTACACTGAAGCTTTCTTT.

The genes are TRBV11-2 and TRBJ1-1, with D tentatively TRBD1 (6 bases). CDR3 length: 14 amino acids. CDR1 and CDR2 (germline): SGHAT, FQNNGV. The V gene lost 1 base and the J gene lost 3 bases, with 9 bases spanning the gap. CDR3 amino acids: CASSLVSGDTEAFF. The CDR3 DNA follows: TGTGCCAGCAGCTTAGTATCAGGGGACACTGAAGCTTTCTTT.

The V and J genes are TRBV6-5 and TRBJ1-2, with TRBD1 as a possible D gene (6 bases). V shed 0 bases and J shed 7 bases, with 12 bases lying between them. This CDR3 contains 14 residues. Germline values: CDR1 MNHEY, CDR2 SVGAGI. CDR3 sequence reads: CASSYSLGAGGYTF. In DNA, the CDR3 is TGTGCCAGCAGTTACTCTTTGGGGGCAGGTGGCTACACCTTC.

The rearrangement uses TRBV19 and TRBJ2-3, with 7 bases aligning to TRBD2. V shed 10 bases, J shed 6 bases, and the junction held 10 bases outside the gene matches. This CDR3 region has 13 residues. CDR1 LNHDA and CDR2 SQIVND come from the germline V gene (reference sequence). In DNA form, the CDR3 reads TGTGCCACCGGGACTACCAGGCGGGATACGCAGTATTTT. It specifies CATGTTRRDTQYF.

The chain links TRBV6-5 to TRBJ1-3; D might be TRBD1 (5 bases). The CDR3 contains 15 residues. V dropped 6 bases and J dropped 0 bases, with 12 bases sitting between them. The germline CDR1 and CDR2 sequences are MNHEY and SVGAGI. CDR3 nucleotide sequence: TGTGCCAGCAGCCCACACAGGAGCTCTGGAAACACCATATATTTT. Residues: CASSPHRSSGNTIYF.

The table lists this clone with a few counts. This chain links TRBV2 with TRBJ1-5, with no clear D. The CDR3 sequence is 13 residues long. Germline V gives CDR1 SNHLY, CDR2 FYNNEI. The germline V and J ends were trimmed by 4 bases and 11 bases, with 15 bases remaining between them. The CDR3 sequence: CASSAFEESAQHF. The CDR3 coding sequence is TGTGCCAGCAGTGCCTTCGAGGAGTCGGCCCAGCATTTT.

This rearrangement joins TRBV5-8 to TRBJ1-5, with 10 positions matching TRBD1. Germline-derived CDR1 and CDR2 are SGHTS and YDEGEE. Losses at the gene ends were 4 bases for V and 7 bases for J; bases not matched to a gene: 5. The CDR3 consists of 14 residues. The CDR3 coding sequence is TGTGCCAGCAGCCTGACAGGGGGCGGACAGCCCCAGCATTTT. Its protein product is CASSLTGGGQPQHF.